Described below is a single TCR beta chain sequence and its context. This entry belongs to a study of control samples from healthy donors and cancer patients. TCRdb's copy holds only in-frame clones and misses some; the assay was immunoSEQ multiplex PCR. This repertoire shows tens of thousands of clones, 90% to 95% found once; its top ten account for approximately 12%. The CDR3 sequence is 14 residues long. V gave up 4 bases and J gave up 3 bases, with 9 bases separating them. Germline V gives CDR1 MNHEY, CDR2 SMNVEV (reference sequence). The sample consisted of PBMCs. The chain carries TRBV27 and TRBJ2-2; TRBD1 is a possible D gene (6 bases). The sequence was collected from a man aged 50-59 years with lung cancer. CDR3 amino acids: CASSSGQYTGELFF. The CDR3 DNA reads as TGTGCCAGCAGTTCCGGACAGTACACCGGGGAGCTGTTTTTT.